Detailed here is one T cell receptor beta chain. No antigen is known for it. Here immunoSEQ multiplex PCR was the method, and the copy in TCRdb shows in-frame clones only, minus some. The sample lists about 60,000 clones, under 95% occurring once. The data originate from a study of OX40 agonist ivuxolimab in advanced cancers. This CDR3 spans 11 amino acids. Germline CDR1 is PRHDT and CDR2 is FYEKMQ (reference sequence). Trimming stripped 3 bases from V and 7 bases from J, with 4 bases between. Study-level findings and limits: Blood T cells, both CD4+ and CD8+, expanded clonally by week 6 at 0.1 to 3.0 mg/kg.

The sequence was collected from an adult with an advanced solid tumor such as melanoma, head and neck, liver or kidney cancer. The specimen was CD4+ or CD8+ T cells sorted from blood, collected in a trial of the OX40 agonist ivuxolimab. V is TRBV13 and J is TRBJ1-5; D uncertain. The CDR3 DNA reads as TGTGCCAGCAGCTTTGACCAGCCCCAGCATTTT. The encoded protein is CASSFDQPQHF. The complete variable domain, with remaining parts taken from reference TRBV13 and TRBJ1-5, reads AAGVIQSPRHLIKEKRETATLKCYPIPRHDTVYWYQQGPGQDPQFLISFYEKMQSDKGSIPDRFSAQQFSDYHSELNMSSLELGDSALYFCASSFDQPQHFGDGTRLSIL.